The 13 T cell receptor beta chains below all came from one sample that was sequenced in a study of blood T cell repertoires in COVID-19. Assay: immunoSEQ multiplex PCR; the TCRdb copy retains only in-frame clones and omits some. The sample lists about 370,000 clones; roughly 90% were seen once. Input material: peripheral blood. These receptors were obtained from a woman under 40 with COVID-19, enrolled during active disease.

The chain carries TRBV4-3 and TRBJ2-7; TRBD1 aligns across 9 bases. The CDR3 is made up of 19 amino acids. Germline trimming cut 4 bases from V and 0 bases from J; bases unmatched to any gene: 16. Germline CDR1 is LGHNA and CDR2 is YSLEER. This CDR3 is CASSLPRDRVRHSSYEQYV. The CDR3 bases are TGCGCCAGCAGCCTACCCCGGGACAGGGTGAGACATAGCTCCTACGAGCAGTACGTC.

The chain is built from TRBV2 and TRBJ1-2; D may be TRBD1 (5 bases). The CDR3 extends over 14 amino acids. Trimming removed 6 bases at V and 3 bases at J, with 14 bases between. Per the germline V gene, CDR1 is SNHLY and CDR2 is FYNNEI. CDR3 protein: CASRGEGNYYGYTF. CDR3 DNA: TGTGCCAGCAGGGGGGAGGGGAACTACTATGGCTACACCTTC.

This clone turned up a few times. The gene calls are TRBV4-1 and TRBJ2-7, with 8 bases identical to TRBD1. J lost 7 bases, V lost 0 bases, and 8 bases had no gene match. From germline, CDR1 is MGHRA and CDR2 YSYEKL. The CDR3 length is 15 residues. The CDR3 DNA reads TGCGCCAGCAGCCAAGATCCCGGACAGGGACGGGAGCAGTACTTC. Its translation is CASSQDPGQGREQYF.

The chain is built from TRBV9 and TRBJ2-1, with 10 positions matching TRBD1. Trimming removed 4 bases from V and 6 bases from J; junction bases left unmatched: 10. This CDR3 has 16 amino acids. Looked up from germline, CDR1 is SGDLS and CDR2 is YYNGEE. The CDR3 coding sequence is TGTGCCAGCAGCAAAAATTCGGGACAGGGGAGCAATGAGCAGTTCTTC. It encodes CASSKNSGQGSNEQFF. Full variable domain (remainder filled in from reference TRBV9 and TRBJ2-1): DSGVTQTPKHLITATGQRVTLRCSPRSGDLSVYWYQQSLDQGLQFLIQYYNGEERAKGNILERFSAQQFPDLHSELNLSSLELGDSALYFCASSKNSGQGSNEQFFGPGTRLTVL.

V and J are TRBV20-1 and TRBJ2-3; a possible D gene is TRBD1 (6 bases). The CDR3 sequence is 15 residues long. Germline V gene lookup returns CDR1 DFQATT and CDR2 SNEGSKA (reference sequence). V dropped 3 bases and J dropped 0 bases, with 13 bases sitting between them. The CDR3 DNA sequence: TGCAGTGCTAGTGGGAGACAGGCTAGCACAGATACGCAGTATTTT. Translating it yields CSASGRQASTDTQYF.

V gene TRBV5-4 combines with J gene TRBJ1-6, with D possibly being TRBD1 (6 bases). This CDR3 comprises 16 residues. From germline, CDR1 is SGHNT and CDR2 YYREEE (reference sequence). Trimming removed 0 bases at V and 5 bases at J, with 12 bases between. The CDR3 sequence: CASSLEGGLNNSPLHF. The CDR3 DNA follows: TGTGCCAGCAGCTTGGAAGGGGGATTAAATAATTCACCCCTCCACTTT.

The chain recombines TRBV3-1 (or the pseudogene TRBV3-2) with TRBJ2-5; D gene uncertain. Germline values: CDR1 LGHDT, CDR2 YNNKEL (reference sequence). V was cut by 0 bases and J by 3 bases, with 8 bases left in between. The CDR3 totals 14 residues. The CDR3, as DNA: TGTGCCAGCAGCCAAGATCTGCGCGAAGAGACCCAGTACTTC. Translating gives CASSQDLREETQYF.

This clone came up a few times. This chain links TRBV7-2 with TRBJ2-3, with 7 bases that match TRBD2. V shed 5 bases and J 2 bases; nucleotides not matched to a gene: 4. The CDR3 sequence is 14 residues long. Germline CDR1 and CDR2: SGHTA and FQGNSA. The chain's CDR3 is CASSASGNTDTQYF. The DNA for the CDR3 is TGTGCCAGCAGCGCAAGCGGGAACACAGATACGCAGTATTTT.

This clone came up once. The CDR3 loop reads CASSIVPSGRNIQYF. The DNA for the CDR3 is TGTGCCAGTAGTATAGTGCCTAGCGGGAGAAACATTCAGTACTTC. The genes are TRBV19 and TRBJ2-4; 10 nucleotides align to TRBD2. V lost 1 base, J lost 6 bases, and 3 bases stayed unmatched. The CDR3 length is 15 residues. CDR1 is LNHDA and CDR2 is SQIVND in the germline V gene (reference sequence).

The genes are TRBV28 and TRBJ1-5, with D tentatively TRBD1 (6 bases). The CDR3 runs to 14 residues. CDR1 MDHEN and CDR2 SYDVKM come from the germline V gene. Trimming left V 5 bases short and J 4 bases short, with 12 bases between. In DNA, the CDR3 is TGTGCCAGCAGTCCCGGGACATATAATCAGCCCCAGCATTTT. Its translation is CASSPGTYNQPQHF.

Regarding this clone: This specimen includes other DNA sequences encoding the same CDR3. The V gene is TRBV11-3, the J gene TRBJ1-1, with TRBD1 matching 8 bases. After removal of 4 bases from V and 2 bases from J, the junction contained 6 bases not matched to a gene. The CDR3 is made up of 15 amino acids. Germline assignment: CDR1 SGHNT and CDR2 YENEEA. In DNA form, the CDR3 reads TGTGCCAGCAGCTCCTGGACAGGGAGCAACACTGAAGCTTTCTTT. It yields the protein CASSSWTGSNTEAFF.

V is TRBV18 and J is TRBJ2-3; no firm D call. V shed 3 bases and J shed 1 base, with 14 bases lying between them. Germline-derived CDR1 and CDR2 are KGHSH and LQKENI. CDR3 length: 16 residues. The CDR3 is CASSPNSGSRTDTQYF. DNA of the CDR3: TGTGCCAGCTCACCGAACAGTGGAAGCCGCACAGATACGCAGTATTTT.

This chain uses TRBV5-1 with TRBJ2-3, with 7 bases fitting TRBD1. The V gene's germline CDR1 is SGHRS and CDR2 YFSETQ. This CDR3 contains 16 residues. J gave up 1 base and V 4 bases, and 9 bases lay outside the gene matches. The CDR3 DNA reads as TGCGCCAGCAGCCATTCCCGGGACAGCCGCACAGATACGCAGTATTTT. This encodes CASSHSRDSRTDTQYF.